Listed below are T cell receptor beta chains from one sample, sequenced in a study of CD8 T cells in ankylosing spondylitis. A single record per CDR3 protein comes from TCRdb applying MiXCR to the 5' RACE reads. The repertoire holds some 37,000 distinct CDR3 sequences, more than 9.5% seen once, with over 20% in the top ten. Source material: synovial fluid, either unsorted or a sorted T cell fraction (not recorded which). The receptor source for this set is a male donor with ankylosing spondylitis. Each CDR3 is given with its conserved first and last residue. D genes are given only for firm matches. Clone sizes are given selectively: once, few, many, or a class where the clone is expanded.

CDR3 protein | CDR3 DNA | clone size | V gene | D gene | J gene
CASSYDFATNQPQHF | TGTGCCAGCAGTTACGACTTCGCTACAAATCAGCCCCAGCATTTT | many | TRBV6-5 | NA | TRBJ1-5
CASSQVGGGVQETQYF | TGCGCCAGCAGCCAAGTTGGGGGAGGAGTCCAAGAGACCCAGTACTTC | few | TRBV4-3 | NA | TRBJ2-5
CASSFETSQTGELFF | TGTGCCAGCAGCTTCGAGACTAGCCAGACCGGGGAGCTGTTTTTT | NA | TRBV7-8 | TRBD2 | TRBJ2-2
CSARRGQGSSYEQYF | TGCAGTGCTAGAAGGGGGCAGGGTAGCTCCTACGAGCAGTACTTC | many | TRBV20-1 | TRBD1 | TRBJ2-7
CASRPVRVGRDNEQFF | TGTGCCAGCAGGCCGGTCCGGGTCGGTAGAGACAATGAGCAGTTCTTC | few | TRBV7-8 | NA | TRBJ2-1
CASLSGRATYNEQFF | TGTGCCAGCCTTAGCGGGAGGGCGACTTACAATGAGCAGTTCTTC | few | TRBV11-3 | TRBD2 | TRBJ2-1
CSADKTGGNTEAFF | TGCAGTGCCGACAAGACAGGCGGGAACACTGAAGCTTTCTTT | few | TRBV20-1 | NA | TRBJ1-1
CASREGLAGADTQYF | TGCGCCAGCAGGGAGGGACTAGCGGGAGCAGATACGCAGTATTTT | few | TRBV5-1 | TRBD2 | TRBJ2-3
CASSLDRGIYEQYF | TGTGCCAGCTCCCTGGACAGGGGGATCTACGAGCAGTACTTC | many | TRBV7-9 | TRBD1 | TRBJ2-7
CASSRPTSYEQYF | TGTGCCAGCTCCAGGCCTACCTCCTACGAGCAGTACTTC | NA | TRBV28 | NA | TRBJ2-7
CASSLVRDVSYEQYF | TGTGCCAGCAGCTTAGTCCGGGACGTATCCTACGAGCAGTACTTC | NA | TRBV7-8 | NA | TRBJ2-7
CASSLAGTGRHEQYF | TGTGCCAGCAGCTTGGCCGGGACAGGGAGGCACGAGCAGTACTTC | NA | TRBV7-8 | TRBD1 | TRBJ2-7
CASSPRDTNYEQYF | TGTGCCAGCAGCCCACGGGACACTAACTACGAGCAGTACTTC | few | TRBV11-2 | NA | TRBJ2-7
CASTAWGINEQFF | TGTGCCAGCACTGCGTGGGGTATCAATGAGCAGTTCTTC | many | TRBV19 | NA | TRBJ2-1
CASSPTPSGPSYNEQFF | TGTGCCAGCAGCCCTACCCCTAGCGGACCGTCCTACAATGAGCAGTTCTTC | NA | TRBV14 | TRBD2 | TRBJ2-1
CASSQDVERIYEQYF | TGTGCCAGCAGCCAAGATGTGGAGCGGATCTACGAGCAGTACTTC | few | TRBV4-2 | NA | TRBJ2-7
CASSWGGLARDEQFF | TGCGCCAGCAGCTGGGGGGGACTAGCGAGGGATGAGCAGTTCTTC | few | TRBV5-1 | TRBD2 | TRBJ2-1
CASSPGLGTWELFF | TGTGCCAGCAGCCCCGGACTCGGAACCTGGGAGCTGTTTTTT | NA | TRBV13 | NA | TRBJ2-2
CASSLGRVYEQYF | TGTGCCAGCAGTTTAGGCAGGGTCTACGAGCAGTACTTC | NA | TRBV28 | NA | TRBJ2-7
CASSQGLAGGGEQFF | TGTGCCAGCAGCCAAGGGCTAGCGGGAGGGGGTGAGCAGTTCTTC | NA | TRBV3-1 | TRBD2 | TRBJ2-1
CASSFTGLGELFF | TGTGCCAGCAGCTTTACAGGGCTCGGGGAGCTGTTTTTT | few | TRBV7-3 | NA | TRBJ2-2
CSATRTGAYEQYF | TGCAGTGCTACTAGGACAGGGGCCTACGAGCAGTACTTC | many | TRBV20-1 | TRBD1 | TRBJ2-7
CASSRTRGHAYEQYF | TGTGCCAGCAGTAGAACCAGGGGGCACGCCTACGAGCAGTACTTC | NA | TRBV12-3/TRBV12-4 | TRBD1 | TRBJ2-7
CASSHLIGGGEAFF | TGCGCCAGCAGCCACCTTATTGGGGGCGGTGAAGCTTTCTTT | few | TRBV4-1 | NA | TRBJ1-1
CASSSDPGGLAGYNEQFF | TGTGCCAGCAGCTCGGACCCCGGGGGACTAGCGGGGTACAATGAGCAGTTCTTC | medium-sized | TRBV7-8 | TRBD2 | TRBJ2-1
CSVEVPLDREDHEQYF | TGCAGCGTTGAAGTACCCCTGGACAGAGAAGATCACGAGCAGTACTTC | many | TRBV29-1 | NA | TRBJ2-7
CASSTGQGETGELFF | TGTGCCAGCAGCACAGGACAGGGAGAGACCGGGGAGCTGTTTTTT | many | TRBV7-3 | TRBD1 | TRBJ2-2
CASSPVMSNQPQHF | TGTGCCAGCAGCCCAGTGATGAGCAATCAGCCCCAGCATTTT | NA | TRBV7-9 | NA | TRBJ1-5
CASSPGQGSNQPQHF | TGTGCCAGCTCACCGGGACAGGGTAGCAATCAGCCCCAGCATTTT | NA | TRBV18 | TRBD1 | TRBJ1-5
CASSSPRNRNPYEQYF | TGTGCCAGCAGCTCACCCCGGAACAGGAATCCCTACGAGCAGTACTTC | few | TRBV21-1 | NA | TRBJ2-7
CASSQPDPRGGGTEAFF | TGCGCCAGCAGTCAACCCGATCCAAGGGGGGGGGGCACTGAAGCTTTCTTT | many | TRBV23-1 | NA | TRBJ1-1
CASRGLAGGQSYNEQFF | TGTGCCAGCAGAGGACTAGCGGGAGGGCAATCCTACAATGAGCAGTTCTTC | many | TRBV12-3/TRBV12-4 | TRBD2 | TRBJ2-1
CASTLGTSGFTDTQYF | TGTGCCAGCACCTTGGGGACTAGCGGCTTCACAGATACGCAGTATTTT | many | TRBV28 | TRBD2 | TRBJ2-3
CASSQELAGGSDTQYF | TGCGCCAGCAGCCAAGAACTAGCGGGAGGGAGTGATACGCAGTATTTT | NA | TRBV4-3 | TRBD2 | TRBJ2-3
CATSELTSGYHNEQFF | TGTGCCACCAGTGAGTTGACTAGCGGGTACCACAATGAGCAGTTCTTC | many | TRBV24-1 | TRBD2 | TRBJ2-1
CASSLSSGSSGANVLTF | TGCGCCAGCAGCTTGAGCTCCGGGAGCTCTGGGGCCAACGTCCTGACTTTC | many | TRBV5-1 | NA | TRBJ2-6
CASSWANSYEQYF | TGTGCCAGCAGTTGGGCCAACTCCTACGAGCAGTACTTC | many | TRBV6-6 | NA | TRBJ2-7
CAWSVGGSFAETQYF | TGTGCCTGGAGTGTAGGGGGTAGCTTTGCAGAGACCCAGTACTTC | NA | TRBV30 | NA | TRBJ2-5
CASSPTGTGISNQPQHF | TGTGCCAGCTCACCTACTGGGACAGGGATAAGCAATCAGCCCCAGCATTTT | many | TRBV18 | TRBD1 | TRBJ1-5
CASGGSGDTEETQYF | TGTGCCAGTGGGGGTTCGGGGGACACCGAAGAGACCCAGTACTTC | once | TRBV7-8 | NA | TRBJ2-5
CASSGGWEQYF | TGTGCCAGCAGCGGGGGTTGGGAGCAGTACTTC | NA | TRBV11-3 | NA | TRBJ2-7
CASSEPTSGRAGGDTQYF | TGTGCCAGCAGTGAACCCACTAGCGGGAGGGCCGGGGGAGATACGCAGTATTTT | few | TRBV25-1 | TRBD2 | TRBJ2-3
CASSLALTGAFGYTF | TGTGCCAGCAGTTTAGCGCTAACGGGGGCGTTCGGCTACACCTTC | few | TRBV12-3/TRBV12-4 | NA | TRBJ1-2